Below are 8 T cell receptor beta chains sequenced from a single sample in a study of spatial heterogeneity in lung cancer. Time point here: sample taken at primary tumor resection. TCRdb re-derived calls from the 5' RACE reads in MiXCR, one entry per CDR3 protein. The sample includes approximately 6,100 distinct CDR3 sequences, under 15% seen only once; the top ten take 15% to 20%. This specimen was lung tissue, taken at surgery. The receptors stem from a human donor with early-stage non-small cell lung cancer.

This clonotype was seen at least ten times. As an off-target read in a library built for alpha chains, this beta chain has a frequency of little significance. The genes are TRBV4-1 and TRBJ2-5; D call uncertain. Germline CDR1 is MGHRA and CDR2 is YSYEKL. This CDR3 contains 14 residues. Trimming stripped 2 bases from V and 2 bases from J, with 9 bases between. CDR3: CASSQQELQETQYF. The CDR3, as DNA: TGCGCCAGCAGCCAACAGGAATTACAAGAGACCCAGTACTTC.

Ten or more counts support this clonotype. A library prepared for alpha chains yielded this beta chain as an off-target read; its size is of little meaning. J is TRBJ2-3 and V is TRBV7-2; D uncertain. Trimming cost V 2 bases and J 2 bases, with 8 bases left between them. CDR3 length: 14 residues. Germline assignment: CDR1 SGHTA and CDR2 FQGNSA. The CDR3 nucleotides are TGTGCCAGCAGCTTACGGGCCTTCACAGATACGCAGTATTTT. It is translated as CASSLRAFTDTQYF. The variable domain in full, with the rest retrieved from reference TRBV7-2 and TRBJ2-3, is GAGVSQSPSNKVTEKGKDVELRCDPISGHTALYWYRQSLGQGLEFLIYFQGNSAPDKSGLPSDRFSAERTGGSVSTLTIQRTQQEDSAVYLCASSLRAFTDTQYFGPGTRLTVL.

This clonotype was counted at least ten times. With the library built for alpha chains, this beta chain is off target and its frequency is not meaningful. The chain is built from TRBV7-2 and TRBJ2-2; 7 nucleotides match TRBD1. V lost 5 bases and J lost 5; bases outside the gene matches: 5. Looked up from germline, CDR1 is SGHTA and CDR2 is FQGNSA. The CDR3 consists of 14 residues. The CDR3 sequence is CASSMGQLTGELFF. The CDR3 nucleotides are TGTGCCAGCAGCATGGGACAGCTGACCGGGGAGCTGTTTTTT.

There are many counts of this clonotype. With the library built for alpha chains, this beta chain is off target and its frequency is not meaningful. The CDR3 sequence is CASSSYRDSPLHF. CDR3 nucleotides: TGTGCCAGCAGTTCCTACAGGGATTCACCCCTCCACTTT. The chain links TRBV27 to TRBJ1-6, with a weak D call TRBD1 (6 bases). CDR3 length: 13 amino acids. Per germline, CDR1 MNHEY and CDR2 SMNVEV (reference sequence). V was pared by 4 bases and J by 8 bases, with 9 bases between.

This clonotype was seen many times. This beta chain came through as a stray read in a library set up for alpha chains, and its size says little. The chain carries TRBV7-8 and TRBJ2-1; D might be TRBD1 (5 bases). With 5 bases removed from V and 4 bases from J, the gap between germline ends came to 12 bases. Germline lookup yields CDR1 SGHVS and CDR2 FQNEAQ. There are 14 residues in the CDR3. CDR3 in amino acids: CASSLGESYNEQFF. CDR3 DNA sequence: TGTGCCAGCAGCCTAGGGGAATCTTACAATGAGCAGTTCTTC.

By its share, this clonotype is medium-sized (0.01 to 0.1%). Since the library was made to target alpha chains, this beta chain is a stray read and its abundance is not meaningful. V gene TRBV6-6 combines with J gene TRBJ1-1, with D possibly matching TRBD1 (5 bases). Germline loops: CDR1 MNHNY, CDR2 SVGAGI (reference sequence). This CDR3 has 17 residues. V gave up 0 bases and J gave up 6 bases, with 20 bases separating them. DNA of the CDR3: TGTGCCAGCAGTTACTCGGGGTCTCGGCAGGGCTGGCCTGAAGCTTTCTTT. This sequence encodes CASSYSGSRQGWPEAFF.

This clonotype was observed at least ten times. This beta chain appears as a stray read in a library generated for alpha chains; its size is not informative. This sequence joins TRBV24-1 and TRBJ2-3, with D possibly being TRBD1 (6 bases). V gave up 9 bases and J gave up 0 bases, with 12 bases separating them. The CDR3 covers 14 residues. Germline CDR1 KGHDR, CDR2 SFDVKD. The CDR3 region is CATSGQISTDTQYF. Written as DNA, the CDR3 is TGTGCCACCTCCGGACAGATCAGCACAGATACGCAGTATTTT.

In its sample, this clonotype ranks as medium-sized. This beta chain is a stray sequence in a library constructed for alpha chains; its clone size is not meaningful. The chain combines TRBV3-1 with TRBJ1-2; D is perhaps TRBD1 (5 bases). Germline CDR1 is LGHDT and CDR2 is YNNKEL (reference sequence). The V end lost 4 bases, the J end lost 7 bases, and 10 bases lay between the germline ends. The CDR3 loop spans 12 amino acids. CDR3 residues: CASSRGPSGYTF. The CDR3 DNA reads TGTGCCAGCAGCCGGGGCCCCAGTGGCTACACCTTC.